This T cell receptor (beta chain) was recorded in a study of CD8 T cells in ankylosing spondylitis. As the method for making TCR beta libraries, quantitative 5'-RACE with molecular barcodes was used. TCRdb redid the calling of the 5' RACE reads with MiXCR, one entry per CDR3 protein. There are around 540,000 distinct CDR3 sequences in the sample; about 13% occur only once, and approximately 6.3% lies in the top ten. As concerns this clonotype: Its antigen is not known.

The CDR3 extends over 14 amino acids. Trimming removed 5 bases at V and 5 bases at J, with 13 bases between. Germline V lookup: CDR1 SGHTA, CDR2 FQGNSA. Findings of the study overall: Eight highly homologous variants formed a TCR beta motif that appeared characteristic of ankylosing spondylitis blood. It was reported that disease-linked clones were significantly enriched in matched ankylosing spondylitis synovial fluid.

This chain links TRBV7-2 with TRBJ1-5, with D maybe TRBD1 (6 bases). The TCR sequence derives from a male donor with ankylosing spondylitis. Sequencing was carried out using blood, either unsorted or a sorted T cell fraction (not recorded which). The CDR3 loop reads CASSGGRSYQPQHF. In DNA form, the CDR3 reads TGTGCCAGCAGCGGGGGGCGGAGCTATCAGCCCCAGCATTTT.